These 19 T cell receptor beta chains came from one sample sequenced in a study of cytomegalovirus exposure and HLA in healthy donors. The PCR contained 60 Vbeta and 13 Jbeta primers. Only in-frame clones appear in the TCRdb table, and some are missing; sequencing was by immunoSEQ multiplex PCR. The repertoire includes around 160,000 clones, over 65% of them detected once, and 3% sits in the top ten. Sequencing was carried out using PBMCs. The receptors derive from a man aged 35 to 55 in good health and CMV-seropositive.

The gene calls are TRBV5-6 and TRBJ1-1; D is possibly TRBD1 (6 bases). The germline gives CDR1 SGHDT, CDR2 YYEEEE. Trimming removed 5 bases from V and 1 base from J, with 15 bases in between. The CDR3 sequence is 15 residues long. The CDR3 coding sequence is TGTGCCAGCAGGAGTACAGGGAGATGGAACACTGAAGCTTTCTTT. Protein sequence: CASRSTGRWNTEAFF.

CDR3 sequence (DNA): TGTGCCAGCAGTGACGGCAGATATAGCAATCAGCCCCAGCATTTT. Translation gives CASSDGRYSNQPQHF. The chain uses TRBV6-4 and TRBJ1-5; D gene ambiguous. This CDR3 is built from 15 residues. Germline-derived CDR1 and CDR2 are MRHNA and SNTAGT. V shed 2 bases and J shed 0 bases, with 8 bases lying between them.

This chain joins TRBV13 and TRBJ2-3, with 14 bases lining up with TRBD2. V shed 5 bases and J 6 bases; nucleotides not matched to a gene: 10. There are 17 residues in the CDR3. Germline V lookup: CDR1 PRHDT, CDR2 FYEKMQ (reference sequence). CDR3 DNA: TGTGCCAGCAGCCTGGGGACTAGCGGGAGAGGGAGCGATACGCAGTATTTT. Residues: CASSLGTSGRGSDTQYF.

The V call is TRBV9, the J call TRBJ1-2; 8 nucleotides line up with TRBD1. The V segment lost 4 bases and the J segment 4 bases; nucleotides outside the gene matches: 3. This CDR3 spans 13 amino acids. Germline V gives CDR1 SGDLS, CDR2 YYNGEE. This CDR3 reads CASSPGQGYGYTF. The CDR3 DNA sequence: TGTGCCAGCAGCCCAGGACAGGGCTATGGCTACACCTTC.

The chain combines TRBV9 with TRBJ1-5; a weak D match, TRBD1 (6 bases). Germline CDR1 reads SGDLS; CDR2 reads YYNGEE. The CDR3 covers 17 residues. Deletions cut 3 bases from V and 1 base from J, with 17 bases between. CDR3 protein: CASSESGTPSSNQPQHF. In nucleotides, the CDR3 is TGTGCCAGCAGCGAATCCGGGACACCCTCCAGCAATCAGCCCCAGCATTTT.

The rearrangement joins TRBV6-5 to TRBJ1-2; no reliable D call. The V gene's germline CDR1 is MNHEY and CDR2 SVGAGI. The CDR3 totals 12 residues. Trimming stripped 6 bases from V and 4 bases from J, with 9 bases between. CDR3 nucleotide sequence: TGTGCCAGCAGGGGCCAGTTCTATGGCTACACCTTC. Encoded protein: CASRGQFYGYTF.

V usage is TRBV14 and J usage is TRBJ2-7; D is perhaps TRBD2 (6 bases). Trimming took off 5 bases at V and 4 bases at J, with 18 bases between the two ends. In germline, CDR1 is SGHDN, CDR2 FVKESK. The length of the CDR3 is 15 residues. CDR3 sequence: CASSSRVEGGYEQYF. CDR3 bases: TGTGCCAGCAGCTCCCGGGTGGAGGGAGGATACGAGCAGTACTTC.

CDR3 DNA sequence: TGCGCCAGCAGCCAAGGGGTAGGGGAAGAGACCCAGTACTTC. It is translated as CASSQGVGEETQYF. The rearrangement uses TRBV4-1 and TRBJ2-5, with D perhaps matching TRBD1 (5 bases). The CDR3 totals 14 residues. Germline V gene sequence: CDR1 MGHRA, CDR2 YSYEKL. V shed 1 base and J shed 3 bases, with 9 bases lying between them.

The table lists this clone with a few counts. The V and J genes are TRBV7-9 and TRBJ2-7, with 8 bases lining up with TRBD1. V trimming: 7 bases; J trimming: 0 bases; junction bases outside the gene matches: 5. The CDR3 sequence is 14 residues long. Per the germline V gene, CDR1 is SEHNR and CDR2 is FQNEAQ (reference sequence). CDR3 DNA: TGTGCCAGCACCTCCGGGACAGGCTCCTACGAGCAGTACTTC. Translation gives CASTSGTGSYEQYF.

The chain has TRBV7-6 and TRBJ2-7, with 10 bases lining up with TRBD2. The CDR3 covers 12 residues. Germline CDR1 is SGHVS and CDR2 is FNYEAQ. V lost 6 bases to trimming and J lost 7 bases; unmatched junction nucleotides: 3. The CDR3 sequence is CASSLSGGEQYF. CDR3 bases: TGTGCCAGCAGTCTTAGCGGGGGGGAGCAGTACTTC.

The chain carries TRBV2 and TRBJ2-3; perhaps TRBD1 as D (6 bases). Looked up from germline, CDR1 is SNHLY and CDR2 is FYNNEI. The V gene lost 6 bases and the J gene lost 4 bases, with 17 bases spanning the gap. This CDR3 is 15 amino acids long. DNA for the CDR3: TGTGCCAGCAGCGAACAGGGTTTTGGGGCAGATACGCAGTATTTT. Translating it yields CASSEQGFGADTQYF.

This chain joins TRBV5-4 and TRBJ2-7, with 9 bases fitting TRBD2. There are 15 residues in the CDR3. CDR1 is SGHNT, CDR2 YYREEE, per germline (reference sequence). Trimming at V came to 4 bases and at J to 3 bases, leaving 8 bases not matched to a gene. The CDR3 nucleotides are TGTGCCAGCAGCCCATCGGCGGGAGGGAACTACGAGCAGTACTTC. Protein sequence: CASSPSAGGNYEQYF.

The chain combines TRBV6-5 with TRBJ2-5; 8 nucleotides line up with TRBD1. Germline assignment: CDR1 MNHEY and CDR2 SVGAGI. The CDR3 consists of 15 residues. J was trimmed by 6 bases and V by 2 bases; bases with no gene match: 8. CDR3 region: CASSYVQDRVQTQYF. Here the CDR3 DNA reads TGTGCCAGCAGTTACGTACAGGACAGGGTTCAGACCCAGTACTTC.

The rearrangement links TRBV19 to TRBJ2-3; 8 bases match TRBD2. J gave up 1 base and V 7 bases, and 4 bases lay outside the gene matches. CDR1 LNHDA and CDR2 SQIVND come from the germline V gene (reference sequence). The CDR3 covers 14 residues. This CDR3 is CASKSGSGTDTQYF. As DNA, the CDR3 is TGTGCCAGTAAAAGCGGGAGTGGCACAGATACGCAGTATTTT.

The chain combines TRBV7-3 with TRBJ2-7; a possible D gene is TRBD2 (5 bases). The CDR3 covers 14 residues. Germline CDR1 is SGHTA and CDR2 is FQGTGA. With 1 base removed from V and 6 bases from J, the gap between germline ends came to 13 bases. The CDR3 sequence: CASSLIGGPSEQYF. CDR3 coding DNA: TGTGCCAGCAGCTTAATCGGCGGGCCGAGCGAGCAGTACTTC.

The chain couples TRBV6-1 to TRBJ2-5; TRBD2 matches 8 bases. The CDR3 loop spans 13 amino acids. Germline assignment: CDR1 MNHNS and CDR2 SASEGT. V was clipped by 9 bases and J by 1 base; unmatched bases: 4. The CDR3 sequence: CASAGTSQETQYF. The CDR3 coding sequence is TGTGCCAGTGCCGGGACTAGCCAAGAGACCCAGTACTTC.

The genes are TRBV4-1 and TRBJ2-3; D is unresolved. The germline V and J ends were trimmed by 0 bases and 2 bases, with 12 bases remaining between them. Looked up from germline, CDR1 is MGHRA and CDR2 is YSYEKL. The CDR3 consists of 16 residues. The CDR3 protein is CASSQDPARVTDTQYF. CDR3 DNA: TGCGCCAGCAGCCAAGACCCGGCCCGGGTCACAGATACGCAGTATTTT.

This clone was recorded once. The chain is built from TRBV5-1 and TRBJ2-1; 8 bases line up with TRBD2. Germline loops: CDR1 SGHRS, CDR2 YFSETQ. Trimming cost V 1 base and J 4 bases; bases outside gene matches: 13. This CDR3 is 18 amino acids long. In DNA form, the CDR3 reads TGCGCCAGCAGCTTGCTAGCGGGTCCCCCGGGGGCATACAATGAGCAGTTCTTC. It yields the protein CASSLLAGPPGAYNEQFF.

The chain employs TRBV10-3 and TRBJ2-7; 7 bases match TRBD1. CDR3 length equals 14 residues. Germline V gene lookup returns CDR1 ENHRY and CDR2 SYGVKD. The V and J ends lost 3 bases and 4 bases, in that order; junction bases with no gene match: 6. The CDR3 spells CAISERGQLYEQYF. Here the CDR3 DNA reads TGTGCCATCAGTGAAAGGGGACAGCTGTACGAGCAGTACTTC.